The next 18 T cell receptor beta chains were all read from a single sample in a study of CD8+CD57+ T cells in acquired aplastic anemia. Both TCR beta VDJ combination and CDR3 sequence profiling were carried out. Genomic DNA was the template for this profiling. TCRdb redid the calling of the reads with MiXCR, one entry per CDR3 protein. Among roughly 150,000 distinct CDR3 sequences listed, 47% were seen once. For sequencing, patients were chosen who had shown expansion of CD8+CD57+ cells by flow cytometry. The sequenced material came from sorted CD4+, CD8+, or CD8+CD57+ T cells (not recorded which) from PBMCs. The receptors here all came from a human donor with aplastic anemia.

The chain combines TRBV7-9 with TRBJ1-5, with a weak D call TRBD1 (6 bases). V lost 3 bases, J lost 4 bases, and 13 bases lay in between. Germline assignment: CDR1 SEHNR and CDR2 FQNEAQ (reference sequence). This CDR3 spans 15 amino acids. In DNA, the CDR3 is TGTGCCAGCAGCTTCGGGGGCAGTTTGAATCAGCCCCAGCATTTT. It encodes CASSFGGSLNQPQHF.

This clonotype was observed many times. The CDR3: CASSSRTDGYTF. The CDR3 bases are TGTGCCAGTAGTTCTAGGACGGATGGCTACACCTTC. The chain has TRBV19 and TRBJ1-2; D unclear. The germline CDR1 and CDR2 sequences are LNHDA and SQIVND (reference sequence). The CDR3 is made up of 12 amino acids. With 5 bases removed from V and 6 bases from J, the gap between germline ends came to 10 bases.

Comments on this clonotype: The conserved final phenylalanine or tryptophan is absent from the CDR3, which likely points to a read error. The V and J genes are TRBV20-1 and TRBJ2-7; the D gene is possibly TRBD2 (5 bases). This CDR3 has 12 residues. Germline assignment: CDR1 DFQATT and CDR2 SNEGSKA (reference sequence). Trimming pared 5 bases from V and 7 bases from J, leaving 15 bases between. The CDR3 DNA reads as TGCAGTGCTGCCTTACTAGAAGGGGAGCAGTACCTC. Its protein is CSAALLEGEQYL.

This clonotype was seen at least ten times. CDR3 region: CSARPGLVRGELFF. The CDR3 nucleotides are TGCAGTGCTAGGCCGGGACTAGTCCGCGGGGAGCTGTTTTTT. The genes are TRBV20-1 and TRBJ2-2, with 8 bases fitting TRBD2. Germline V gene sequence: CDR1 DFQATT, CDR2 SNEGSKA (reference sequence). The CDR3 sequence is 14 residues long. The ends lost 3 bases at V and 7 bases at J; junction bases unmatched: 7.

This clonotype was picked up many times. The chain couples TRBV6-2 or TRBV6-3 to TRBJ2-7; TRBD1 is a possible D gene (6 bases). The V end was cut by 4 bases, the J end by 5 bases, with 18 bases between. This CDR3 has 15 amino acids. Germline-derived CDR1 and CDR2 are MNHEY and SVGEGT. The CDR3 DNA sequence: TGTGCCAGCAGTTTACTCGCAGGGGTCGGGAACGAGCAGTACTTC. This gives the protein CASSLLAGVGNEQYF.

The chain joins TRBV19 to TRBJ2-7; 7 bases map to TRBD2. The V and J ends lost 9 bases and 2 bases, in that order; junction bases with no gene match: 13. Germline loops: CDR1 LNHDA, CDR2 SQIVND (reference sequence). The CDR3 is 15 amino acids. Here the CDR3 DNA reads TGTGCCAGCAGCTCACAGACCAGCGGGGCCTACGAGCAGTACTTC. Translated: CASSSQTSGAYEQYF.

CDR3 residues: CASSQVTTVGNTIYF. CDR3 in DNA: TGCGCCAGCAGCCAAGTCACGACAGTTGGAAACACCATATATTTT. This chain connects TRBV4-3 to TRBJ1-3; possible D gene TRBD1, 5 bases. Germline values: CDR1 LGHNA, CDR2 YSLEER. V lost 1 base and J lost 3, with 10 bases in between. CDR3 length: 15 amino acids.

This rearrangement joins TRBV2 to TRBJ1-2; 7 bases match TRBD1. The junction had 6 bases not matched to a gene; V was cut back by 7 bases and J by 4 bases. This CDR3 spans 13 amino acids. CDR1 is SNHLY, CDR2 FYNNEI, per germline. The CDR3 DNA sequence: TGTGCCAGCACCCGGGACAGACCCTATGGCTACACCTTC. Translated: CASTRDRPYGYTF.

The V call is TRBV20-1, the J call TRBJ1-1; D not certain. This CDR3 comprises 11 residues. Germline values: CDR1 DFQATT, CDR2 SNEGSKA (reference sequence). V was clipped by 0 bases and J by 7 bases, with 6 bases between them. CDR3 DNA sequence: TGCAGTGCTAGAGATCCGAGTGAAGCTTTCTTT. Its protein is CSARDPSEAFF.

The chain combines TRBV7-8 with TRBJ2-6; maybe TRBD2 (5 bases). Looked up from germline, CDR1 is SGHVS and CDR2 is FQNEAQ. The CDR3 contains 16 residues. With 5 bases removed from V and 0 bases from J, the gap between germline ends came to 11 bases. The CDR3 DNA reads TGTGCCAGCAGCCCCTGGGAGCGCTCTGGGGCCAACGTCCTGACTTTC. This gives the protein CASSPWERSGANVLTF.

This clonotype has a single count. V usage is TRBV12-3 or TRBV12-4 and J usage is TRBJ2-3; D unresolved. V lost 3 bases and J 2 bases, leaving 6 bases between the germline ends. CDR3 length: 13 amino acids. Here the CDR3 reads CASSFALTDTQYF. The CDR3 region has the DNA TGTGCCAGCAGTTTCGCCCTCACAGATACGCAGTATTTT.

This clonotype was seen at least ten times. V is TRBV5-1 and J is TRBJ2-2; the match to TRBD1 covers 10 bases. Germline V gene sequence: CDR1 SGHRS, CDR2 YFSETQ. The CDR3 sequence is 14 residues long. V lost 6 bases to trimming and J lost 6 bases; unmatched junction nucleotides: 5. Written as DNA, the CDR3 is TGCGCCAGCACCACGACAGGGGGCGCCGGGGAGCTGTTTTTT. Translated, it gives CASTTTGGAGELFF.

Ten or more counts support this clonotype. The rearrangement joins TRBV19 to TRBJ2-7; 10 bases agree with TRBD1. The germline V gene encodes CDR1 LNHDA and CDR2 SQIVND (reference sequence). The J segment lost 6 bases and the V segment lost 5 bases, leaving 7 bases of the junction unmatched. This CDR3 contains 14 residues. CDR3 sequence (DNA): TGTGCCAGTAGTTCCCCCGGGACAGGGGCCGAGCAGTACTTC. Its translation is CASSSPGTGAEQYF.

The chain combines TRBV20-1 with TRBJ2-7, with TRBD1 matching over 9 bases. The CDR3 is 14 residues long. CDR1 and CDR2 (germline): DFQATT, SNEGSKA (reference sequence). The V segment lost 2 bases and the J segment 7 bases; nucleotides outside the gene matches: 9. CDR3 sequence: CSARRGQGGEEQYF. CDR3 nucleotide sequence: TGCAGTGCTAGACGGGGACAGGGAGGAGAAGAGCAGTACTTC.

V gene TRBV29-1 combines with J gene TRBJ1-1; 7 bases fit TRBD1. The V segment lost 6 bases and the J segment 1 base; nucleotides outside the gene matches: 8. Per the germline V gene, CDR1 is SQVTM and CDR2 is ANQGSEA. The CDR3 covers 14 residues. CDR3 region: CSVAPGQKNTEAFF. As DNA, the CDR3 is TGCAGCGTAGCCCCGGGACAGAAGAACACTGAAGCTTTCTTT.

This clonotype was recorded a few times. V is TRBV5-1 and J is TRBJ2-5, with TRBD2 matching over 7 bases. Germline CDR1 and CDR2: SGHRS and YFSETQ. With 1 base clipped from V and 4 bases from J, the junction kept 7 bases outside the gene matches. CDR3 length equals 15 residues. This CDR3 reads CASSLLKGLRETQYF. CDR3 coding DNA: TGCGCCAGCAGCTTGCTCAAGGGACTAAGAGAGACCCAGTACTTC. Full variable domain (missing parts from reference TRBV5-1 and TRBJ2-5): KAGVTQTPRYLIKTRGQQVTLSCSPISGHRSVSWYQQTPGQGLQFLFEYFSETQRNKGNFPGRFSGRQFSNSRSEMNVSTLELGDSALYLCASSLLKGLRETQYFGPGTRLLVL.

This chain connects TRBV19 to TRBJ2-7; no clear D. Trimming pared 1 base from V and 2 bases from J, leaving 6 bases between. The germline gives CDR1 LNHDA, CDR2 SQIVND (reference sequence). There are 13 residues in the CDR3. CDR3 nucleotide sequence: TGTGCCAGTAGTATAGGTTGGGCCTACGAGCAGTACTTC. This gives the protein CASSIGWAYEQYF. Together with reference TRBV19 and TRBJ2-7, the CDR3 gives the full variable domain: DGGITQSPKYLFRKEGQNVTLSCEQNLNHDAMYWYRQDPGQGLRLIYYSQIVNDFQKGDIAEGYSVSREKKESFPLTVTSAQKNPTAFYLCASSIGWAYEQYFGPGTRLTVT.

In DNA form, the CDR3 reads TGTGCCACCAGCAGAGAGGGGGCGACCAATCAGCCCCAGCATTTT. Protein sequence: CATSREGATNQPQHF. The rearrangement links TRBV15 to TRBJ1-5; D is perhaps TRBD1 (6 bases). Germline V gene lookup returns CDR1 LNHNV and CDR2 YYDKDF (reference sequence). The CDR3 contains 15 residues. The ends were cut back, 0 bases at V and 3 bases at J, with 9 bases in the middle.